What follows are 29 T cell receptor beta chains derived from one specimen sequenced in a study of cytomegalovirus exposure and HLA in healthy donors. Amplification used 60 Vbeta primers and 13 Jbeta primers. TCRdb's table, derived via immunoSEQ multiplex PCR, lists solely in-frame clones and lacks some. The sample records roughly 80,000 clones, less than 85% being singletons. The source material was PBMCs. The origin of the receptors is a male donor in good health and CMV-seronegative.

The chain uses TRBV5-6 and TRBJ2-1; 12 bases map to TRBD1. Germline CDR1 and CDR2: SGHDT and YYEEEE. With 5 bases clipped from V and 9 bases from J, the junction kept 6 bases outside the gene matches. The length of the CDR3 is 14 residues. The CDR3 protein is CASSPGTGGREQFF. CDR3 DNA: TGTGCCAGCAGTCCCGGGACAGGGGGCCGTGAGCAGTTCTTC.

V is TRBV5-1 and J is TRBJ1-4, with unresolved D. The CDR3 contains 15 residues. Germline values: CDR1 SGHRS, CDR2 YFSETQ. V lost 4 bases and J 0 bases, leaving 10 bases between the germline ends. The CDR3 loop is CASSPGSSTNEKLFF. The CDR3 DNA reads as TGCGCCAGCAGCCCGGGATCTTCAACTAATGAAAAACTGTTTTTT.

The rearrangement links TRBV6-4 to TRBJ2-3; 7 nucleotides align to TRBD2. In germline, CDR1 is MRHNA, CDR2 SNTAGT. This CDR3 contains 13 residues. V trimming: 7 bases; J trimming: 2 bases; junction bases outside the gene matches: 3. CDR3 DNA sequence: TGTGCCAGCAAGAGCGGGACCACAGATACGCAGTATTTT. This encodes CASKSGTTDTQYF.

The table lists this clone with a few counts. The rearrangement joins TRBV7-2 to TRBJ2-7; D uncertain. Trimming stripped 1 base from V and 3 bases from J, with 7 bases between. The germline gives CDR1 SGHTA, CDR2 FQGNSA. CDR3 length equals 13 residues. CDR3 amino acids: CASSLGQFYEQYF. In DNA, the CDR3 is TGTGCCAGCAGCTTAGGGCAGTTCTACGAGCAGTACTTC. The full variable domain, completed using reference TRBV7-2 and TRBJ2-7, is GAGVSQSPSNKVTEKGKDVELRCDPISGHTALYWYRQSLGQGLEFLIYFQGNSAPDKSGLPSDRFSAERTGGSVSTLTIQRTQQEDSAVYLCASSLGQFYEQYFGPGTRLTVT.

The chain has TRBV5-1 and TRBJ1-1, with D unresolved. V lost 0 bases to trimming and J lost 5 bases, with 14 bases between them. In germline, CDR1 is SGHRS, CDR2 YFSETQ. The CDR3 contains 15 residues. The DNA of the CDR3 is TGCGCCAGCAGCTTGGACCCTGATGGGAGGACTGAAGCTTTCTTT. It encodes CASSLDPDGRTEAFF.

This clone was recorded a few times. This rearrangement joins TRBV19 to TRBJ2-7, with D maybe TRBD2 (6 bases). V was shortened by 1 base and J by 1 base, with 8 bases between the two germline ends. The CDR3 loop spans 14 amino acids. CDR1 LNHDA and CDR2 SQIVND come from the germline V gene (reference sequence). DNA for the CDR3: TGTGCCAGTAGTATAGTAGGAGGGTCCTACGAGCAGTACTTC. This encodes CASSIVGGSYEQYF.

The CDR3 reads CASSPLLQETQYF. The CDR3 DNA reads TGTGCCAGTAGTCCCCTACTCCAAGAGACCCAGTACTTC. The chain is built from TRBV19 and TRBJ2-5; D not resolved. The CDR3 runs to 13 residues. CDR1 LNHDA and CDR2 SQIVND come from the germline V gene (reference sequence). V was cut by 5 bases and J by 1 base, with 8 bases left in between.

The chain is built from TRBV10-1 and TRBJ2-7, with 10 nucleotides matching TRBD2. Germline assignment: CDR1 WNHNN and CDR2 SYGVQD (reference sequence). The CDR3 is made up of 15 amino acids. V was clipped by 3 bases and J by 2 bases; unmatched bases: 4. In DNA, the CDR3 is TGCGCCAGCAGTGAACGACTAGCGGGCCCCTACGAGCAGTACTTC. This encodes CASSERLAGPYEQYF.

This rearrangement joins TRBV6-1 to TRBJ2-7, with 7 bases fitting TRBD2. CDR1 and CDR2 from the germline V gene are MNHNS and SASEGT. This CDR3 comprises 13 residues. Losses at the gene ends were 8 bases for V and 5 bases for J; bases not matched to a gene: 9. The CDR3 DNA reads as TGTGCCAGCTCGATGGGGGGGGGAAACGAGCAGTACTTC. This translates into CASSMGGGNEQYF.

Comments on this clone: One end of the junction varies from germline; a read error may be responsible. V and J are TRBV7-9 and TRBJ1-3, with a possible D match to TRBD1 (5 bases). The CDR3 covers 16 residues. The germline V gene has CDR1 SEHNR and CDR2 FQNEAQ (reference sequence). The CDR3 DNA follows: TGTTCCAGCAGCTTAAGGGCCAGGGCCTCTGGAAACACCATATATTTT. Amino acids: CSSSLRARASGNTIYF.

This rearrangement joins TRBV4-1 to TRBJ2-2; D gene unclear. Trimming left V 2 bases short and J 7 bases short, with 11 bases between. The CDR3 has 14 amino acids. Germline-derived CDR1 and CDR2 are MGHRA and YSYEKL. The CDR3, as DNA: TGCGCCAGCAGCCAAAATTCTATCGGCGGGGAGCTGTTTTTT. Its protein is CASSQNSIGGELFF.

This chain links TRBV7-6 with TRBJ2-1, with TRBD2 as a possible D gene (7 bases). The CDR3 is made up of 16 amino acids. CDR1 and CDR2 from the germline V gene are SGHVS and FNYEAQ. Trimming took off 1 base at V and 4 bases at J, with 14 bases between the two ends. The CDR3 sequence is CASSLGGGGGYNEQFF. The CDR3 DNA follows: TGTGCCAGCAGCTTAGGTGGGGGCGGGGGTTACAATGAGCAGTTCTTC. Based on the CDR3 plus reference TRBV7-6 and TRBJ2-1, the full variable domain is GAGVSQSPRYKVTKRGQDVALRCDPISGHVSLYWYRQALGQGPEFLTYFNYEAQQDKSGLPNDRFSAERPEGSISTLTIQRTEQRDSAMYRCASSLGGGGGYNEQFFGPGTRLTVL.

The V call is TRBV29-1, the J call TRBJ1-2; 7 nucleotides match TRBD1. CDR1 SQVTM and CDR2 ANQGSEA come from the germline V gene. This CDR3 comprises 13 residues. V shed 6 bases, J shed 3 bases, and the junction held 7 bases outside the gene matches. Written as DNA, the CDR3 is TGCAGCGTCCGCCGGGACAGTGACTATGGCTACACCTTC. The encoded protein is CSVRRDSDYGYTF.

V is TRBV7-9 and J is TRBJ2-6; 8 bases map to TRBD1. J was trimmed by 0 bases and V by 4 bases; bases with no gene match: 5. Germline V gene lookup returns CDR1 SEHNR and CDR2 FQNEAQ (reference sequence). The CDR3 spans 17 residues. The CDR3 sequence is CASSSTTGGSGANVLTF. Written as DNA, the CDR3 is TGTGCCAGCAGCTCAACAACAGGGGGCTCTGGGGCCAACGTCCTGACTTTC. The entire variable domain, with the rest obtained from reference TRBV7-9 and TRBJ2-6, is as follows: DTGVSQNPRHKITKRGQNVTFRCDPISEHNRLYWYRQTLGQGPEFLTYFQNEAQLEKSRLLSDRFSAERPKGSFSTLEIQRTEQGDSAMYLCASSSTTGGSGANVLTFGAGSRLTVL.

Concerning this clone: The junction departs from germline at one end; a sequencing error may be responsible. J is TRBJ2-7 and V is TRBV7-2; 9 bases are a match to TRBD1. The CDR3 consists of 18 residues. CDR1 is SGHTA and CDR2 is FQGNSA in the germline V gene. CDR3: CASSRNRGWDRELYVQYF. The CDR3 DNA is TGTGCCAGCAGCCGAAATAGGGGATGGGACAGGGAGCTGTACGTGCAGTACTTC. The full variable domain, rest sourced from reference TRBV7-2 and TRBJ2-7, is GAGVSQSPSNKVTEKGKDVELRCDPISGHTALYWYRQSLGQGLEFLIYFQGNSAPDKSGLPSDRFSAERTGGSVSTLTIQRTQQEDSAVYLCASSRNRGWDRELYVQYFGPGTRLTVT.

J is TRBJ2-7 and V is TRBV10-3; no definite D call. Germline assignment: CDR1 ENHRY and CDR2 SYGVKD. Trimming took off 3 bases at V and 0 bases at J, with 9 bases between the two ends. The CDR3 loop spans 14 amino acids. The CDR3 is CAISEPTSSYEQYF. The DNA of the CDR3 is TGTGCCATCAGTGAACCCACGAGCTCCTACGAGCAGTACTTC.

The V gene is TRBV7-2, the J gene TRBJ1-2, with a weak D call TRBD1 (6 bases). This CDR3 has 13 amino acids. Trimming left V 2 bases short and J 5 bases short, with 9 bases between. CDR1 and CDR2 from the germline V gene are SGHTA and FQGNSA. The CDR3 DNA reads as TGTGCCAGCAGCTTACGAGGACAGTATGGCTACACCTTC. Amino acid sequence: CASSLRGQYGYTF.

The chain uses TRBV7-2 and TRBJ1-1; 10 nucleotides agree with TRBD1. With V trimmed by 4 bases and J by 5 bases, 4 bases remained unmatched. Germline V gene lookup returns CDR1 SGHTA and CDR2 FQGNSA. The length of the CDR3 is 14 residues. In DNA, the CDR3 is TGTGCCAGCAGCTATGGGACAGGGGTTACTGAAGCTTTCTTT. It specifies CASSYGTGVTEAFF.

The V call is TRBV5-1, the J call TRBJ2-1, with 15 bases lining up with TRBD2. Looked up from germline, CDR1 is SGHRS and CDR2 is YFSETQ. J was trimmed by 7 bases and V by 4 bases; bases with no gene match: 9. The CDR3 covers 17 residues. CDR3 residues: CASSKPGLAGGTNEQFF. The DNA for the CDR3 is TGCGCCAGCAGCAAACCGGGACTAGCGGGAGGTACAAATGAGCAGTTCTTC.

The V and J genes are TRBV27 and TRBJ2-1, with TRBD1 as a possible D gene (6 bases). The germline CDR1 and CDR2 sequences are MNHEY and SMNVEV (reference sequence). CDR3 length: 17 residues. Trimming shortened V by 1 base and J by 4 bases, and 17 bases separated the two germline ends. Here the CDR3 reads CASSLFVNRELYNEQFF. The CDR3 nucleotides are TGTGCCAGCAGTTTATTTGTTAACAGGGAACTTTACAATGAGCAGTTCTTC.

This chain connects TRBV7-9 to TRBJ2-5, with a tentative D call TRBD2 (6 bases). V dropped 6 bases and J dropped 5 bases, with 16 bases sitting between them. This CDR3 region has 14 residues. Germline V CDR1 and CDR2: SEHNR, FQNEAQ (reference sequence). CDR3 DNA sequence: TGTGCCAGCAGAGGGACTCTAACGGGCGAGACCCAGTACTTC. It specifies CASRGTLTGETQYF.

The chain links TRBV11-2 to TRBJ1-1, with a possible D match to TRBD1 (5 bases). This CDR3 region has 14 residues. Trimming cost V 1 base and J 1 base, with 7 bases left between them. Per germline, CDR1 SGHAT and CDR2 FQNNGV. This chain's CDR3 is CASSLVGQNTEAFF. The CDR3 DNA is TGTGCCAGCAGCTTAGTAGGACAGAACACTGAAGCTTTCTTT. Filled out from reference TRBV11-2 and TRBJ1-1, the complete variable domain reads EAGVAQSPRYKIIEKRQSVAFWCNPISGHATLYWYQQILGQGPKLLIQFQNNGVVDDSQLPKDRFSAERLKGVDSTLKIQPAKLEDSAVYLCASSLVGQNTEAFFGQGTRLTVV.

This chain links TRBV7-8 with TRBJ2-7; TRBD1 might be the D (6 bases). V lost 5 bases to trimming and J lost 5 bases, with 13 bases between them. The CDR3 has 13 residues. Germline V gene lookup returns CDR1 SGHVS and CDR2 FQNEAQ. This chain's CDR3 is CASSKQGYDEQYF. The CDR3 nucleotides are TGTGCCAGCAGCAAACAGGGTTACGACGAGCAGTACTTC. The variable domain in full, completed from reference TRBV7-8 and TRBJ2-7, reads GAGVSQSPRYKVAKRGQDVALRCDPISGHVSLFWYQQALGQGPEFLTYFQNEAQLDKSGLPSDRFFAERPEGSVSTLKIQRTQQEDSAVYLCASSKQGYDEQYFGPGTRLTVT.

The gene calls are TRBV7-9 and TRBJ1-2, with TRBD1 matching over 10 bases. This CDR3 has 15 residues. Germline loops: CDR1 SEHNR, CDR2 FQNEAQ (reference sequence). Trimming at V came to 4 bases and at J to 4 bases, leaving 6 bases not matched to a gene. The CDR3 nucleotides are TGTGCCAGCAGCTCAGGGACAGGGGCGCCCTATGGCTACACCTTC. This codes for CASSSGTGAPYGYTF.

This clone was observed a few times. This chain links TRBV20-1 with TRBJ2-7, with 7 bases identical to TRBD2. Per the germline V gene, CDR1 is DFQATT and CDR2 is SNEGSKA (reference sequence). The V segment lost 7 bases and the J segment 3 bases; nucleotides outside the gene matches: 3. The CDR3 extends over 11 amino acids. In DNA, the CDR3 is TGCAGTGTCAGCGGGGACTACGAGCAGTACTTC. Amino acid sequence: CSVSGDYEQYF.

This clone came up once. The chain couples TRBV6-6 to TRBJ2-7; 9 positions agree with TRBD1. V lost 0 bases, J lost 6 bases, and 6 bases stayed unmatched. Germline V gene sequence: CDR1 MNHNY, CDR2 SVGAGI (reference sequence). The CDR3 covers 15 residues. The CDR3 sequence is CASSYSPGQGSEQYF. As DNA, the CDR3 is TGTGCCAGCAGTTACTCTCCGGGACAGGGAAGCGAGCAGTACTTC.

In DNA, the CDR3 is TGCGCCAGCAGCCAAGATAGGCTAGCGGGAGTTCCAGATACGCAGTATTTT. Protein: CASSQDRLAGVPDTQYF. The rearrangement links TRBV4-1 to TRBJ2-3; 10 nucleotides align to TRBD2. Looked up from germline, CDR1 is MGHRA and CDR2 is YSYEKL. The CDR3 has 17 amino acids. The trim removed 0 bases at V and 4 bases at J, leaving 7 bases unmatched.

The chain carries TRBV13 and TRBJ2-1; TRBD1 matches 8 bases. V lost 5 bases to trimming and J lost 4 bases; unmatched junction nucleotides: 4. In germline, CDR1 is PRHDT, CDR2 FYEKMQ (reference sequence). The CDR3 length is 14 residues. The CDR3 sequence is CASSPRDRYNEQFF. CDR3 nucleotide sequence: TGTGCCAGCAGCCCCCGGGACAGGTACAATGAGCAGTTCTTC. The complete variable domain, with remaining parts taken from reference TRBV13 and TRBJ2-1, reads AAGVIQSPRHLIKEKRETATLKCYPIPRHDTVYWYQQGPGQDPQFLISFYEKMQSDKGSIPDRFSAQQFSDYHSELNMSSLELGDSALYFCASSPRDRYNEQFFGPGTRLTVL.

This clone was observed a few times. V usage is TRBV15 and J usage is TRBJ1-1; TRBD1 is a possible D gene (5 bases). Deletions cut 2 bases from V and 7 bases from J, with 17 bases between. The CDR3 sequence is 15 residues long. The V gene's germline CDR1 is LNHNV and CDR2 YYDKDF (reference sequence). The CDR3 is CATSRPTTATFEAFF. CDR3 in DNA: TGTGCCACCAGCAGACCGACGACAGCTACTTTTGAAGCTTTCTTT.